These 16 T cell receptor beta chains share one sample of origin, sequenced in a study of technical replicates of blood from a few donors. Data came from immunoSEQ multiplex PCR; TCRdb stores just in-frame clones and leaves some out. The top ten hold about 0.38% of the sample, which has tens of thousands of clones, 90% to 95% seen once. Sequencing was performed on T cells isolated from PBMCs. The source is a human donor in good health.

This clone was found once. For the CDR3, the DNA is TGCGCCAGCAGCCAAGATCGCCAGGCTAACTATGGCTACACCTTC. Amino acids: CASSQDRQANYGYTF. The rearrangement joins TRBV4-3 to TRBJ1-2; D unresolved. With 0 bases removed from V and 0 bases from J, the gap between germline ends came to 8 bases. Germline V gene lookup returns CDR1 LGHNA and CDR2 YSLEER. There are 15 residues in the CDR3.

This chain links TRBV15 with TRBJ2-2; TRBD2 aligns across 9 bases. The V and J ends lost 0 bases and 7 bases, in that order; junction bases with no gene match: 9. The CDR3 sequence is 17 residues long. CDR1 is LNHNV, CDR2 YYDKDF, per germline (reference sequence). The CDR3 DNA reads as TGTGCCACCAGCAGAGATGGGGCGGGAGGGCCGGGCGGGGAGCTGTTTTTT. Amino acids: CATSRDGAGGPGGELFF. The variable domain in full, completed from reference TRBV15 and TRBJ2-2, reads DAMVIQNPRYQVTQFGKPVTLSCSQTLNHNVMYWYQQKSSQAPKLLFHYYDKDFNNEADTPDNFQSRRPNTSFCFLDIRSPGLGDTAMYLCATSRDGAGGPGGELFFGEGSRLTVL.

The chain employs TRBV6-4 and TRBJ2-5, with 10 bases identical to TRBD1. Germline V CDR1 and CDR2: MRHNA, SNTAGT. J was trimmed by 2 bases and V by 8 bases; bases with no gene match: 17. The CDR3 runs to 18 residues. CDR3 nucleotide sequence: TGTGCCAGCCGGGCTGGGACAGGGGCCCCTGAAAGGCAAGAGACCCAGTACTTC. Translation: CASRAGTGAPERQETQYF.

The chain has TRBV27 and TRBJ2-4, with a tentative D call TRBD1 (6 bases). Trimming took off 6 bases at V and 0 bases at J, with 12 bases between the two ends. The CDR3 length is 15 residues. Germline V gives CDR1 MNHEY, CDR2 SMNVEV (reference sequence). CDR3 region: CASRTGPLAKNIQYF. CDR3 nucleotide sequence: TGTGCCAGCAGGACAGGCCCTCTAGCCAAAAACATTCAGTACTTC.

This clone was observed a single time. CDR3 in DNA: TGTGCCAGCAGCTTACAACCTAACCCCTACAATGAGCAGTTCTTC. It yields the protein CASSLQPNPYNEQFF. The rearrangement links TRBV7-2 to TRBJ2-1; D remains ambiguous. CDR1 and CDR2 from the germline V gene are SGHTA and FQGNSA. The CDR3 has 15 amino acids. The V end lost 2 bases, the J end lost 2 bases, and 10 bases lay between the germline ends. Filled out from reference TRBV7-2 and TRBJ2-1, the complete variable domain reads GAGVSQSPSNKVTEKGKDVELRCDPISGHTALYWYRQSLGQGLEFLIYFQGNSAPDKSGLPSDRFSAERTGGSVSTLTIQRTQQEDSAVYLCASSLQPNPYNEQFFGPGTRLTVL.

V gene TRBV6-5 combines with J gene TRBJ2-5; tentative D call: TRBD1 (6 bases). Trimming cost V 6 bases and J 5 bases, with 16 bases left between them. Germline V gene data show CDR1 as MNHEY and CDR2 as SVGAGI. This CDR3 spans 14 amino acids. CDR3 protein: CASSLQGRPETQYF. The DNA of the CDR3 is TGTGCCAGCAGCCTACAGGGCCGGCCGGAGACCCAGTACTTC.

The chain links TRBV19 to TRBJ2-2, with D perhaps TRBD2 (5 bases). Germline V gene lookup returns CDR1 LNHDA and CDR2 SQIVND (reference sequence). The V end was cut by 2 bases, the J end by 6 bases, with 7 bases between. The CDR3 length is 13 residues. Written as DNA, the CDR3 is TGTGCCAGTAGTATATCGGGATCCGGGGAGCTGTTTTTT. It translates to CASSISGSGELFF.

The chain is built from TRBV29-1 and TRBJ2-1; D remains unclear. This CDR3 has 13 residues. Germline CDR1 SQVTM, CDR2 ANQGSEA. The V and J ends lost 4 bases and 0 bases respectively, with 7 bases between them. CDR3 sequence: CSVGDSSYNEQFF. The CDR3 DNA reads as TGCAGCGTTGGAGACTCCTCCTACAATGAGCAGTTCTTC.

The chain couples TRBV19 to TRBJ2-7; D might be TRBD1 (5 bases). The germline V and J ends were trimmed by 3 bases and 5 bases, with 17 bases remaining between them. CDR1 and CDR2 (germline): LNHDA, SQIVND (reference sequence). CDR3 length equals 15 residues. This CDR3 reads CASSIRLGRVNEQYF. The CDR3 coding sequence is TGTGCCAGTAGTATCAGGCTCGGCAGGGTGAACGAGCAGTACTTC.

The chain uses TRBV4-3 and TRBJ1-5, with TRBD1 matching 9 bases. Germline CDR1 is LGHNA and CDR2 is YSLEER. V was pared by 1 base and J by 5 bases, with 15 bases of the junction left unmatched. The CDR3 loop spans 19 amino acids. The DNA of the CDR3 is TGCGCCAGCAGCCAAGTTTGGACAGGGGAGCCAATCGGGGATCAGCCCCAGCATTTT. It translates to CASSQVWTGEPIGDQPQHF.

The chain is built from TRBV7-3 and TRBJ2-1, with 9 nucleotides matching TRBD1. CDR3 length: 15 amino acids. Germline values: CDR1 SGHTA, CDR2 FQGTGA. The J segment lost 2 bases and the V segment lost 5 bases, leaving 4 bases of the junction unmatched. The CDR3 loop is CASSQDRGAYNEQFF. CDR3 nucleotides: TGTGCCAGCAGCCAGGACAGGGGAGCCTACAATGAGCAGTTCTTC.

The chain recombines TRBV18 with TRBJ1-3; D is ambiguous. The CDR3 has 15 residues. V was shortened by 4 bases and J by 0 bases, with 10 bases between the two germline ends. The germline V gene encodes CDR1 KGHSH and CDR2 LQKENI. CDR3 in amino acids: CASSQDGNSGNTIYF. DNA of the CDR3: TGTGCCAGCTCACAAGACGGGAACTCTGGAAACACCATATATTTT. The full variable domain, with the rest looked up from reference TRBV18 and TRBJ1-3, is NAGVMQNPRHLVRRRGQEARLRCSPMKGHSHVYWYRQLPEEGLKFMVYLQKENIIDESGMPKERFSAEFPKEGPSILRIQQVVRGDSAAYFCASSQDGNSGNTIYFGEGSWLTVV.

CDR3 sequence reads: CASSLDLLGTGFYEQYF. The CDR3 DNA reads as TGCGCCAGCAGCTTGGATCTCTTAGGGACAGGGTTCTACGAGCAGTACTTC. The V gene is TRBV5-1, the J gene TRBJ2-7; 9 nucleotides match TRBD1. The CDR3 consists of 17 residues. V lost 0 bases and J lost 3; bases outside the gene matches: 10. Germline CDR1 reads SGHRS; CDR2 reads YFSETQ.

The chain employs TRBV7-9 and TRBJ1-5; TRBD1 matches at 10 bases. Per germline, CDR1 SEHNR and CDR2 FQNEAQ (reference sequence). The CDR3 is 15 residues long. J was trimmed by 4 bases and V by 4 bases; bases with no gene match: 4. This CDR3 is CASSSRQGANQPQHF. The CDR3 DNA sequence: TGTGCCAGCAGCTCTAGACAGGGGGCAAATCAGCCCCAGCATTTT.

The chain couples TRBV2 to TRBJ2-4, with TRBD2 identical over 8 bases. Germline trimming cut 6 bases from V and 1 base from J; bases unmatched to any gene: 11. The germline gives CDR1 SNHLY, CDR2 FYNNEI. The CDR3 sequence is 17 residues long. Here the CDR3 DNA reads TGTGCCAGCAGCCCCCGACACACTAGCGGTGCCAAAAACATTCAGTACTTC. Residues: CASSPRHTSGAKNIQYF.

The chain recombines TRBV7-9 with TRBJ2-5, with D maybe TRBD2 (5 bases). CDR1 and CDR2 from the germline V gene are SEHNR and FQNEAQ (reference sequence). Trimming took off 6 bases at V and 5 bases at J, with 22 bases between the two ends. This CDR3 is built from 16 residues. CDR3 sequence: CASSQPAREIPETQYF. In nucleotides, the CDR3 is TGTGCCAGCAGTCAACCGGCGAGGGAAATCCCGGAGACCCAGTACTTC. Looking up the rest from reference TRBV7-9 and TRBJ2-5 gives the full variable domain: DTGVSQNPRHKITKRGQNVTFRCDPISEHNRLYWYRQTLGQGPEFLTYFQNEAQLEKSRLLSDRFSAERPKGSFSTLEIQRTEQGDSAMYLCASSQPAREIPETQYFGPGTRLLVL.